These 28 T cell receptor beta chains were all obtained from the same sample, sequenced in a study of T cell responses to AZD1222 COVID-19 vaccine (dated by TCRdb to the early 2020s). The sample's time point, from its label and the paper: baseline before first vaccination. The library was generated by the immunoSEQ multiplex PCR assay. TCRdb carries this immuneACCESS record with in-frame sequences only. Its versions omit some clonotypes, under half of them owing to an unresolved V gene in the studies checked, with the rest unexplained. The sample table contains tens of thousands of clones; only one count was recorded for more than 70% of them. The ten most abundant clones make up 11% of the sample. This sample comprised peripheral blood, obtained on day 0 of AZD1222 vaccination. Receptor source: an adult in good health.

V gene TRBV11-1 combines with J gene TRBJ1-1; tentative D call: TRBD1 (5 bases). This CDR3 spans 16 amino acids. Germline lookup yields CDR1 SGHAT and CDR2 FQDESV (reference sequence). V shed 2 bases and J shed 1 base, with 14 bases lying between them. CDR3 in DNA: TGTGCCAGCAGCTTAAGGGGCGTGATGGAGAACACTGAAGCTTTCTTT. Its translation: CASSLRGVMENTEAFF.

This chain connects TRBV9 to TRBJ2-1; the D is unclear. Looked up from germline, CDR1 is SGDLS and CDR2 is YYNGEE. V dropped 0 bases and J dropped 9 bases, with 10 bases sitting between them. CDR3 length equals 13 residues. The CDR3 loop is CASSVGGPSEQFF. The CDR3 DNA reads TGTGCCAGCAGCGTAGGTGGCCCCAGTGAGCAGTTCTTC.

V usage is TRBV20-1 and J usage is TRBJ1-2; a possible D gene is TRBD1 (5 bases). The CDR3 contains 14 residues. CDR1 and CDR2 from the germline V gene are DFQATT and SNEGSKA (reference sequence). Between the trimmed V and J ends, which lost 3 bases and 4 bases, there was a span of 15 bases. Here the CDR3 DNA reads TGCAGTGCTAGTGGGGGTGCTGAGGGCTATGGCTACACCTTC. The encoded protein is CSASGGAEGYGYTF.

This clone was seen once. This rearrangement joins TRBV2 to TRBJ2-5; the D gene is possibly TRBD1 (6 bases). V lost 6 bases and J lost 1, with 12 bases in between. Germline CDR1 reads SNHLY; CDR2 reads FYNNEI. The CDR3 spans 14 residues. CDR3 region: CASSFDRSQETQYF. CDR3 nucleotides: TGTGCCAGCAGCTTTGACAGGAGCCAAGAGACCCAGTACTTC.

The sample holds one count of this clone. The chain joins TRBV15 to TRBJ1-6, with unresolved D. Trimming took off 3 bases at V and 10 bases at J, with 16 bases between the two ends. In germline, CDR1 is LNHNV, CDR2 YYDKDF (reference sequence). CDR3 length: 15 residues. The CDR3 loop reads CATSRAAPKDSPLHF. In DNA, the CDR3 is TGTGCCACCAGCAGGGCTGCCCCCAAGGACTCACCCCTCCACTTT. Complete variable domain (other parts from reference TRBV15 and TRBJ1-6): DAMVIQNPRYQVTQFGKPVTLSCSQTLNHNVMYWYQQKSSQAPKLLFHYYDKDFNNEADTPDNFQSRRPNTSFCFLDIRSPGLGDTAMYLCATSRAAPKDSPLHFGNGTRLTVT.

The chain carries TRBV30 and TRBJ1-5, with D perhaps matching TRBD1 (6 bases). Germline V gives CDR1 GTSNPN, CDR2 SVGIG (reference sequence). Trimming pared 0 bases from V and 7 bases from J, leaving 16 bases between. This CDR3 comprises 15 residues. The CDR3 nucleotides are TGTGCCTGGAGTGTAGGTGGGGACATAAAGCAGCCCCAGCATTTT. As protein: CAWSVGGDIKQPQHF.

Written as DNA, the CDR3 is TGTGCCAGCAGCTCGTTGACGAACCCTGGGGCCAACGTCCTGACTTTC. Translated, it gives CASSSLTNPGANVLTF. This sequence joins TRBV11-2 and TRBJ2-6; D gene unclear. Germline values: CDR1 SGHAT, CDR2 FQNNGV. V was trimmed by 4 bases and J by 2 bases, leaving 12 bases between them. This CDR3 is built from 16 residues.

V is TRBV10-1 and J is TRBJ1-4; the D is unclear. V shed 2 bases and J shed 8 bases, with 9 bases lying between them. The CDR3 contains 13 residues. Germline V CDR1 and CDR2: WNHNN, SYGVQD (reference sequence). CDR3 nucleotide sequence: TGCGCCAGCAGTGAGCGGGCAGACGAAAAACTGTTTTTT. Residues: CASSERADEKLFF.

This rearrangement joins TRBV5-1 to TRBJ1-6; weak D call: TRBD1 (5 bases). The CDR3 is 16 amino acids. V lost 5 bases to trimming and J lost 0 bases, with 12 bases between them. Germline CDR1 and CDR2: SGHRS and YFSETQ. The CDR3 is CASRYDSRSYNSPLHF. The CDR3 DNA is TGCGCCAGCAGATATGACAGCCGCTCCTATAATTCACCCCTCCACTTT.

The rearrangement joins TRBV24-1 to TRBJ2-3, with D possibly TRBD2 on 5 matching bases. V lost 6 bases and J lost 0, with 6 bases in between. Per germline, CDR1 KGHDR and CDR2 SFDVKD. The CDR3 spans 13 residues. CDR3 sequence reads: CATSTGSTDTQYF. CDR3 coding DNA: TGTGCCACCAGTACGGGGAGCACAGATACGCAGTATTTT.

This chain links TRBV15 with TRBJ1-4; TRBD1 might be the D (6 bases). CDR3 size: 15 residues. Germline V gene data show CDR1 as LNHNV and CDR2 as YYDKDF (reference sequence). V lost 3 bases and J lost 4, with 12 bases in between. The CDR3 loop is CATSRGGAVNEKLFF. DNA for the CDR3: TGTGCCACCAGCAGGGGGGGGGCTGTTAATGAAAAACTGTTTTTT.

Notes on this clone: Additional DNA sequences in this sample encode the identical CDR3. The rearrangement links TRBV5-1 to TRBJ2-5; TRBD1 matches 8 bases. The CDR3 spans 14 residues. Germline V gives CDR1 SGHRS, CDR2 YFSETQ. With 3 bases clipped from V and 4 bases from J, the junction kept 5 bases outside the gene matches. The CDR3 sequence is CASSSTGGVETQYF. The CDR3, as DNA: TGCGCCAGCAGCTCCACAGGGGGTGTAGAGACCCAGTACTTC.

The CDR3 DNA is TGCGCCAGCAGCACCTCCGGACAGGTCCCTAACTATGGCTACACCTTC. It yields the protein CASSTSGQVPNYGYTF. V is TRBV5-1 and J is TRBJ1-2, with TRBD1 matching 7 bases. With 4 bases clipped from V and 0 bases from J, the junction kept 9 bases outside the gene matches. The germline V gene has CDR1 SGHRS and CDR2 YFSETQ. This CDR3 spans 16 amino acids.

This chain uses TRBV5-1 with TRBJ1-1, with 7 nucleotides matching TRBD1. CDR3 length equals 12 residues. Losses at the gene ends were 4 bases for V and 5 bases for J; bases not matched to a gene: 2. CDR1 SGHRS and CDR2 YFSETQ come from the germline V gene. The CDR3 bases are TGCGCCAGCAGCACAGGGGAGACTGAAGCTTTCTTT. Protein: CASSTGETEAFF.

The rearrangement joins TRBV6-6 to TRBJ2-6, with 7 nucleotides matching TRBD2. The J segment lost 3 bases and the V segment lost 7 bases, leaving 6 bases of the junction unmatched. The CDR3 is made up of 15 amino acids. Germline assignment: CDR1 MNHNY and CDR2 SVGAGI (reference sequence). CDR3 nucleotides: TGTGCCAGCACCTTGGGGGAGGGTGGGGCCAACGTCCTGACTTTC. Protein: CASTLGEGGANVLTF.

The CDR3 loop reads CASSTQLEQFF. CDR3 DNA sequence: TGTGCCAGTAGCACCCAACTGGAGCAGTTCTTC. The genes are TRBV19 and TRBJ2-1; D not certain. CDR1 is LNHDA, CDR2 SQIVND, per germline (reference sequence). The CDR3 contains 11 residues. V was trimmed by 6 bases and J by 10 bases, leaving 10 bases between them. Complete variable domain (other parts from reference TRBV19 and TRBJ2-1): DGGITQSPKYLFRKEGQNVTLSCEQNLNHDAMYWYRQDPGQGLRLIYYSQIVNDFQKGDIAEGYSVSREKKESFPLTVTSAQKNPTAFYLCASSTQLEQFFGPGTRLTVL.

In DNA, the CDR3 is TGTGCCAGTGGGATCGCAAACTATGGCTACACCTTC. Translating gives CASGIANYGYTF. This chain uses TRBV28 with TRBJ1-2, with unresolved D. Germline CDR1 MDHEN, CDR2 SYDVKM. This CDR3 is built from 12 residues. V was cut by 9 bases and J by 2 bases, with 10 bases left in between.

The rearrangement links TRBV5-6 to TRBJ2-7; TRBD2 matches at 10 bases. With 2 bases clipped from V and 5 bases from J, the junction kept 10 bases outside the gene matches. In germline, CDR1 is SGHDT, CDR2 YYEEEE. This CDR3 spans 16 amino acids. The CDR3 sequence is CASSLRGAGGPHEQYF. The CDR3 bases are TGTGCCAGCAGCTTAAGGGGAGCGGGAGGGCCCCACGAGCAGTACTTC.

The J gene is TRBJ2-1, the V gene TRBV2; 8 bases map to TRBD2. CDR1 is SNHLY, CDR2 FYNNEI, per germline. This CDR3 contains 15 residues. The CDR3 region is CAGFAGGVAYNEQFF. DNA for the CDR3: TGTGCAGGCTTTGCCGGGGGGGTAGCCTACAATGAGCAGTTCTTC.

This clone was observed a single time. V is TRBV3-1 (or the pseudogene TRBV3-2) and J is TRBJ1-5; TRBD1 might be the D (5 bases). In germline, CDR1 is LGHDT, CDR2 YNNKEL (reference sequence). Trimming took off 2 bases at V and 8 bases at J, with 10 bases between the two ends. The CDR3 has 13 residues. The CDR3 reads CASSQQPREPQHF. Here the CDR3 DNA reads TGTGCCAGCAGCCAACAACCCAGGGAGCCCCAGCATTTT.

The chain combines TRBV27 with TRBJ2-3; possibly TRBD2 for D (6 bases). The CDR3 totals 16 residues. The V gene lost 2 bases and the J gene lost 1 base, with 13 bases spanning the gap. The germline V gene has CDR1 MNHEY and CDR2 SMNVEV (reference sequence). In nucleotides, the CDR3 is TGTGCCAGCAGTTTAGAGCGGGCGGCCGGCACAGATACGCAGTATTTT. This sequence encodes CASSLERAAGTDTQYF.

This clone was detected once. V usage is TRBV7-8 and J usage is TRBJ2-7; D not resolved. V dropped 1 base and J dropped 3 bases, with 13 bases sitting between them. In germline, CDR1 is SGHVS, CDR2 FQNEAQ. The CDR3 extends over 15 amino acids. CDR3 loop: CASSLGRLVFYEQYF. The CDR3 DNA follows: TGTGCCAGCAGCTTAGGAAGACTTGTCTTCTACGAGCAGTACTTC.

The V gene is TRBV14, the J gene TRBJ2-1; 10 bases line up with TRBD1. Germline V gene sequence: CDR1 SGHDN, CDR2 FVKESK. CDR3 length: 15 residues. J gave up 7 bases and V 3 bases, and 6 bases lay outside the gene matches. CDR3 DNA sequence: TGTGCCAGCAGCCAGATAAGACAGGGGGCGAATGAGCAGTTCTTC. It encodes CASSQIRQGANEQFF.

This chain links TRBV5-4 with TRBJ2-7; TRBD2 agrees at 13 bases. Germline-derived CDR1 and CDR2 are SGHNT and YYREEE (reference sequence). V gave up 0 bases and J gave up 0 bases; unmatched junction bases: 3. The CDR3 length is 17 residues. The DNA of the CDR3 is TGTGCCAGCAGCTTGGGACTAGCGGGAGGCCACTCCTACGAGCAGTACTTC. Translated: CASSLGLAGGHSYEQYF.

This clone was seen more than once but under ten times. Written as DNA, the CDR3 is TGTGCCAGCAGCGAGGGGCCTAACACTGAAGCTTTCTTT. The encoded protein is CASSEGPNTEAFF. This chain connects TRBV9 to TRBJ1-1; D is possibly TRBD1 (5 bases). Germline V gene lookup returns CDR1 SGDLS and CDR2 YYNGEE. V shed 3 bases and J shed 2 bases, with 8 bases lying between them. The CDR3 has 13 amino acids.

The chain employs TRBV5-4 and TRBJ2-1; 8 bases match TRBD1. Per the germline V gene, CDR1 is SGHNT and CDR2 is YYREEE (reference sequence). J was trimmed by 3 bases and V by 1 base; bases with no gene match: 9. The CDR3 is 17 residues long. CDR3 in DNA: TGTGCCAGCAGCTTGCGAGTGACCGGGACAGGCTACAATGAGCAGTTCTTC. Encoded protein: CASSLRVTGTGYNEQFF.

The J gene is TRBJ2-3, the V gene TRBV11-3; TRBD2 matches at 8 bases. The length of the CDR3 is 13 residues. The ends lost 8 bases at V and 2 bases at J; junction bases unmatched: 3. From germline, CDR1 is SGHNT and CDR2 YENEEA. The CDR3 sequence is CASGRGATDTQYF. In DNA, the CDR3 is TGTGCCAGCGGGCGGGGGGCCACAGATACGCAGTATTTT.

This chain joins TRBV19 and TRBJ2-7; D ambiguous. V lost 0 bases to trimming and J lost 4 bases, with 13 bases between them. The V gene's germline CDR1 is LNHDA and CDR2 SQIVND (reference sequence). CDR3 length equals 15 residues. The CDR3 reads CASSIDTSRTYEQYV. CDR3 in DNA: TGTGCCAGTAGTATAGATACATCGAGAACGTACGAGCAGTACGTC.